The 9 T cell receptor beta chains below all came from one sample that was sequenced in a study of Graves' ophthalmopathy and Graves' hyperthyroidism. As the template, RNA transcripts were used to amplify TCR beta CDR3 regions. Second-round multiplex PCR came after a first-round RT-PCR that employed HTBI primers. TCRdb called the multiplex PCR reads again in MiXCR, with one record for every CDR3 protein. Among 340,000 or so distinct CDR3 sequences listed, roughly a sixth were seen once. Input material: peripheral blood. The receptors stem from an adult man with Graves' ophthalmopathy.

This clonotype was seen a handful of times. The V call is TRBV4-1, the J call TRBJ2-2, with TRBD2 matching over 7 bases. Germline trimming cut 0 bases from V and 6 bases from J; bases unmatched to any gene: 13. CDR3 length: 18 amino acids. Germline CDR1 is MGHRA and CDR2 is YSYEKL. The CDR3 region has the DNA TGCGCCAGCAGCCAAGAGGGCAGCGGGGTTGGGAAATCCGGGGAGCTGTTTTTT. It translates to CASSQEGSGVGKSGELFF.

Many counts were recorded for this clonotype. The rearrangement joins TRBV28 to TRBJ1-1; D gene unclear. The V end lost 7 bases, the J end lost 0 bases, and 15 bases lay between the germline ends. The CDR3 sequence is 15 residues long. Germline loops: CDR1 MDHEN, CDR2 SYDVKM. This CDR3 is CASTEAEAMNTEAFF. Here the CDR3 DNA reads TGTGCCAGCACCGAGGCGGAGGCTATGAACACTGAAGCTTTCTTT.

This clonotype was seen ten or more times. This chain joins TRBV11-2 and TRBJ2-7; D assignment may be TRBD1 or TRBD2 (5 bases each). Trimming cost V 3 bases and J 9 bases, with 18 bases left between them. Germline V gene data show CDR1 as SGHAT and CDR2 as FQNNGV. The CDR3 spans 14 residues. Here the CDR3 reads CASSLSNSGARQYF. DNA of the CDR3: TGTGCCAGCAGCTTGTCTAACTCCGGGGCCCGGCAGTACTTC. Supplemented by reference TRBV11-2 and TRBJ2-7, the full variable domain reads EAGVAQSPRYKIIEKRQSVAFWCNPISGHATLYWYQQILGQGPKLLIQFQNNGVVDDSQLPKDRFSAERLKGVDSTLKIQPAKLEDSAVYLCASSLSNSGARQYFGPGTRLTVT.

This clonotype was counted at least ten times. The chain uses TRBV15 and TRBJ2-6; D is unresolved. The germline V gene has CDR1 LNHNV and CDR2 YYDKDF (reference sequence). Between the trimmed V and J ends, which lost 3 bases and 4 bases, there was a span of 10 bases. This CDR3 spans 15 amino acids. CDR3 region: CATSSSGPGANVLTF. As DNA, the CDR3 is TGTGCCACCAGCAGCTCCGGTCCCGGGGCCAACGTCCTGACTTTC.

This clonotype was detected many times. This chain uses TRBV2 with TRBJ1-1, with TRBD1 identical over 7 bases. V shed 7 bases and J 5 bases; nucleotides not matched to a gene: 7. Per germline, CDR1 SNHLY and CDR2 FYNNEI. The CDR3 has 13 residues. As DNA, the CDR3 is TGTGCCAGCACCACAGGGGAGGGTACTGAAGCTTTCTTT. This translates into CASTTGEGTEAFF.

This clonotype was recorded at least ten times. The rearrangement links TRBV2 to TRBJ2-5; possibly TRBD1 or TRBD2 for D (5 bases each). Trimming pared 6 bases from V and 5 bases from J, leaving 19 bases between. The CDR3 is 15 amino acids. Germline values: CDR1 SNHLY, CDR2 FYNNEI. The CDR3 protein is CASRAFRGARETQYF. The CDR3 nucleotides read TGTGCCAGCAGGGCCTTTCGGGGCGCGAGGGAGACCCAGTACTTC. The entire variable domain, with the rest obtained from reference TRBV2 and TRBJ2-5, is as follows: EPEVTQTPSHQVTQMGQEVILRCVPISNHLYFYWYRQILGQKVEFLVSFYNNEISEKSEIFDDQFSVERPDGSNFTLKIRSTKLEDSAMYFCASRAFRGARETQYFGPGTRLLVL.

This clonotype was counted at least ten times. The genes are TRBV11-2 and TRBJ2-5; perhaps TRBD2 as D (6 bases). The germline V gene has CDR1 SGHAT and CDR2 FQNNGV. The CDR3 has 14 residues. V was pared by 4 bases and J by 1 base, with 10 bases between. The CDR3 here is CASSSWRGQETQYF. The CDR3 coding sequence is TGTGCCAGCAGCTCGTGGAGGGGCCAAGAGACCCAGTACTTC. The full variable domain, in which reference TRBV11-2 and TRBJ2-5 provide the parts outside the CDR3, is EAGVAQSPRYKIIEKRQSVAFWCNPISGHATLYWYQQILGQGPKLLIQFQNNGVVDDSQLPKDRFSAERLKGVDSTLKIQPAKLEDSAVYLCASSSWRGQETQYFGPGTRLLVL.

This clonotype was counted at least ten times. The chain uses TRBV2 and TRBJ1-5; D ambiguous. The length of the CDR3 is 13 residues. Germline V gives CDR1 SNHLY, CDR2 FYNNEI. Trimming left V 4 bases short and J 12 bases short, with 16 bases between. The CDR3 DNA reads TGTGCCAGCAGTGGGATGCCTGGAATCCTCCAGCATTTT. Translated, it gives CASSGMPGILQHF. Together with reference TRBV2 and TRBJ1-5, the CDR3 gives the full variable domain: EPEVTQTPSHQVTQMGQEVILRCVPISNHLYFYWYRQILGQKVEFLVSFYNNEISEKSEIFDDQFSVERPDGSNFTLKIRSTKLEDSAMYFCASSGMPGILQHFGDGTRLSIL.

This clonotype was seen many times. The chain carries TRBV7-2 and TRBJ2-7, with D perhaps given as TRBD1 or TRBD2 (5 bases each). Trimming stripped 2 bases from V and 1 base from J, with 12 bases between. Germline CDR1 SGHTA, CDR2 FQGNSA. The CDR3 is 15 amino acids. This CDR3 reads CASSLIPGRSYEQYF. For the CDR3, the DNA is TGTGCCAGCAGCTTAATACCAGGGAGATCCTACGAGCAGTACTTC. Looking up the rest from reference TRBV7-2 and TRBJ2-7 gives the full variable domain: GAGVSQSPSNKVTEKGKDVELRCDPISGHTALYWYRQSLGQGLEFLIYFQGNSAPDKSGLPSDRFSAERTGGSVSTLTIQRTQQEDSAVYLCASSLIPGRSYEQYFGPGTRLTVT.